This TCR beta chain stems from a study of human T cells and chemical hapten exposure. Study as a whole: Variation in per-sample TCR yields came mainly from small pooled library volume differences.

TCRdb re-analysed the RACE reads in MiXCR, keeping a single row per CDR3 protein. Of fewer than 500,000 distinct CDR3 sequences in the sample, 4.8% were seen once. The time point: patch test 1, 2 weeks after DPC sensitization. Treatment described: therapeutic diphenylcyclopropenone sensitization with weekly scalp DPC. V was pared by 8 bases and J by 1 base, with 13 bases between. From germline, CDR1 is MNHEY and CDR2 SVGAGI. The CDR3 consists of 14 residues. Study-wide results and limits: Versus controls, significantly more large CDR3 similarity clusters arose from expanded TCRs.

This clonotype was counted many times. Its specificity is not known. The material sequenced was whole blood, taken in connection with sensitization to the hapten diphenylcyclopropenone (DPC). This sequence joins TRBV6-5 and TRBJ2-3, with D perhaps matching TRBD2 (6 bases). The clonotype comes from a woman aged 50 to 65 with alopecia areata. Some clones in this sample may be carry-over from other donors' samples. The CDR3 region is CASGEVKGTDTQYF. The CDR3 DNA follows: TGTGCCAGCGGGGAGGTGAAGGGCACAGATACGCAGTATTTT.